The clone carrying this T cell receptor (beta chain) was seen more than once but under ten times. Its specificity is not known. This sample is drawn from a study of regulatory T cells in long-lasting Graves disease. Notes on the study in general: It was in persistent disease that TRBV28, TRBJ1-2 and TRBJ2-5 were favored.

Indicated time point: persistent/refractory GD, antithyroid drugs over 5 years with positive TRAb. PBMC RNA served as the TCR library source. From an endocrinology department in Xi'an, China, came the patients. The CDR3 is 18 amino acids. V lost 2 bases, J lost 2 bases, and 19 bases lay in between. CDR3 regions were amplified by Arm-PCR using iRepertoire HTBI primers to build TCR beta libraries. TCRdb re-analysed the multiplex PCR reads in MiXCR, keeping a single row per CDR3 protein. Among 600,000 to 800,000 distinct CDR3 sequences listed, around 30% were seen once. This TCR was sampled from a female donor with Graves disease. This chain links TRBV12-3 or TRBV12-4 with TRBJ1-3, with D possibly TRBD1 on 6 matching bases. The specimen comprised peripheral blood mononuclear cells (PBMCs), sampled when the disease was refractory, from a patient treated with antithyroid drugs. The CDR3 bases are TGTGCCAGCAGTTTAATGCAGGGGCTCGGTATAGCTGGAAACACCATATATTTT. Its protein product is CASSLMQGLGIAGNTIYF.